The 25 T cell receptor delta chains below were found in one sample sequenced in a study of γδ T cells in repeated Plasmodium falciparum infection. TCRdb re-called the multiplex PCR reads with CATT. Of roughly 93,000 delta-chain clones in the sample, more than 0.85% were seen once. Flow sorting of PBMC yielded separate Vgamma9/Vdelta2+ and Vdelta2-negative gammadelta T cell populations for bulk repertoire analysis. Sequencing was carried out using gamma-delta T cells from blood. The source of these receptors is a pool of human donors (malaria-infected and uninfected, not separated).

This clone was detected only a few times. The protein recorded in TCRdb matches a much larger clone and deviates from this DNA's translation at residue 19, suggesting a read error; the protein here is obtained by translating the DNA. The J gene is uncalled and the V gene is TRDV1; TRDD3, the table's D call, lacks a check against the DNA. CDR3 size: 20 residues. Germline assignment: CDR1 TSWWSYY and CDR2 QGS. CDR3 amino acids: CALGESEMRTGGWYTDKLTF. CDR3 DNA sequence: TGTGCTCTTGGGGAATCAGAGATGCGTACTGGGGGATGGTACACCGATAAACTCACCTTT.

This clone has at least ten counts. TCRdb's listed protein matches a much larger clone and diverges from this DNA's translation at residue 3, likely through a read error; the protein shown comes from the DNA. V and J are TRDV2 and TRDJ1; 8 nucleotides line up with TRDD3. The V gene's germline CDR1 is GEAIGNYY and CDR2 EKD. The CDR3 consists of 18 residues. CDR3 in amino acids: CARDPLGEATGGSHKLIF. As DNA, the CDR3 is TGTGCCCGTGACCCCTTAGGGGAGGCGACTGGGGGCTCCCATAAACTCATCTTT.

About this clone: Since a far larger clone is one base different, this is likely a read error. This same CDR3 is encoded by further DNA sequences in the sample. The genes are TRDV1 and TRDJ1, with 7 bases identical to TRDD3. Germline CDR1 TSWWSYY, CDR2 QGS. The length of the CDR3 is 20 residues. The V gene end was trimmed by 2 bases and the J gene end by 0 bases; junction bases not matched to a gene: 18. The DNA for the CDR3 is TGTGCTCTTGGGGAAGTGTCTTACGGGGTGGGGGAGCAATACACCGATAAACTCATCTTT. Its translation: CALGEVSYGVGEQYTDKLIF.

This clone was counted only a few times. TCRdb pairs this DNA with a much larger clone's protein that differs at residue 19, likely a read error; the protein shown was translated from the DNA. The rearrangement joins TRDV1 to TRDJ1, with TRDD3 matching over 13 bases. Germline matching of the DNA provided the J gene here, since TCRdb leaves it blank. The length of the CDR3 is 24 residues. The germline gives CDR1 TSWWSYY, CDR2 QGS. Losses at the gene ends were 1 base for V and 3 bases for J; bases not matched to a gene: 26. The CDR3 DNA reads as TGTGCTCTTGGGGAACCTCGTTATGGGCTACTGGGGGATACGCCAATCCTATACGCCGATAAACTCATCTTT. It encodes CALGEPRYGLLGDTPILYADKLIF.

This clone has just a few counts. The TCRdb protein comes from a much larger clone and disagrees with this DNA's translation at residue 8, likely due to a read error; the protein given here is derived from the DNA. This chain joins TRDV1 and TRDJ1; D gene uncertain. No J segment appears in TCRdb, so it was assigned here by matching the sequence to germline. Germline-derived CDR1 and CDR2 are TSWWSYY and QGS. Trimming took off 7 bases at V and 3 bases at J, with 12 bases between the two ends. There are 13 residues in the CDR3. The CDR3 sequence: CALVGRAADKLIF. In DNA, the CDR3 is TGTGCTCTTGTAGGTAGGGCCGCCGATAAACTCATCTTT.

As regards this clone: The protein TCRdb lists belongs to a much larger clone and differs from this DNA's translation at residue 13, which points to a read error; the protein shown is made from the DNA. No J gene call was made, and the V gene is TRDV2. Germline V gives CDR1 GEAIGNYY, CDR2 EKD. This CDR3 has 14 amino acids. The CDR3 region has the DNA TGTGCCTGTGACACTCATCCAGGGTCCGATAAACTCACCTTT. This translates into CACDTHPGSDKLTF.

This clone was counted a few times. The TCRdb protein comes from a much larger clone and disagrees with this DNA's translation at residue 8, likely due to a read error; the protein given here is derived from the DNA. The chain couples TRDV2 to TRDJ1; D not certain. The J gene, left out of TCRdb, was set here by checking the DNA against germline. This CDR3 comprises 16 residues. V was cut by 1 base and J by 1 base, with 15 bases left in between. Germline CDR1 GEAIGNYY, CDR2 EKD. The CDR3 spells CACDTGLSRGTDKLIF. CDR3 coding DNA: TGTGCCTGTGACACTGGCTTGTCCAGGGGCACCGATAAACTCATCTTT.

Of note for this clone: This likely reflects a read error, since a far larger clone is one base away. Other DNA sequences in the same sample also yield this CDR3. This rearrangement joins TRDV2 to TRDJ1; 9 bases line up with TRDD3. TCRdb records no J gene; here it was assigned by comparing the DNA to germline. The germline gives CDR1 GEAIGNYY, CDR2 EKD. This CDR3 comprises 22 residues. Trimming removed 0 bases from V and 0 bases from J; junction bases left unmatched: 22. The CDR3 DNA is TGTGCCTGTGACACCGTTAAAGGGGTTAGTACCGGGGGATACCCCGACACCGATAAACTCATCTTT. It codes for CACDTVKGVSTGGYPDTDKLIF.

This clone was found a few times. This DNA translates differently at residue 20 from the TCRdb protein, which is that of a much larger clone; a read error is likely, and the protein shown is the DNA's own translation. J is TRDJ1 and V is TRDV1; 10 nucleotides line up with TRDD3. The CDR3 sequence is 22 residues long. Germline CDR1 reads TSWWSYY; CDR2 reads QGS. The CDR3 sequence is CALGELGPLKVLGDPNTDKHIF. Written as DNA, the CDR3 is TGTGCTCTTGGGGAACTTGGCCCTCTCAAAGTACTGGGGGATCCGAACACCGATAAACACATCTTT.

Notes on this clone: It differs at one base from a far larger clone, so likely a read error. The same CDR3 can be traced to other DNA sequences in this sample. The rearrangement uses TRDV1 and TRDJ1; tentative D call: TRDD3 (5 bases). V lost 1 base and J lost 8, with 11 bases in between. Germline V gene sequence: CDR1 TSWWSYY, CDR2 QGS. The CDR3 spans 13 residues. In nucleotides, the CDR3 is TGTGCTCTTGGGGAACCCCAAAGGATAAAACTCATCTTT. Translated, it gives CALGEPQRIKLIF.

This clone turned up a few times. TCRdb has a much larger clone's protein, which differs at residue 3 from the translation of this DNA, likely because of a read error; what is shown is the protein translated from the DNA. J is TRDJ1 and V is TRDV2; TRDD3 aligns across 7 bases. The J gene was not available in TCRdb and was assigned here by matching the DNA to germline segments. The CDR3 contains 16 residues. CDR1 GEAIGNYY and CDR2 EKD come from the germline V gene. In DNA form, the CDR3 reads TGTGCCCGTGACACACTCTGGGGGCCACACACCGATAAACTCATCTTT. It specifies CARDTLWGPHTDKLIF.

This clone qualifies as medium-sized (0.01 to 0.1%). Other nucleotide sequences in the sample specify the same CDR3. The chain uses TRDV2 and TRDJ1; 10 positions agree with TRDD3. The CDR3 runs 16 residues. Germline V gene sequence: CDR1 GEAIGNYY, CDR2 EKD. V gave up 0 bases and J gave up 1 base; unmatched junction bases: 4. As DNA, the CDR3 is TGTGCCTGTGACACCGTTACTGGGGGATTCACCGATAAACTCATCTTT. Translation: CACDTVTGGFTDKLIF.

A remark on this clone: TCRdb's protein for this DNA is that of a much larger clone and differs from the translation at residue 8, likely a read error; the protein shown is the DNA translation. The chain has TRDV1 and TRDJ1, with D maybe TRDD3 (5 bases). Here the J gene was assigned by germline matching of the DNA, as TCRdb has none. Germline V gives CDR1 TSWWSYY, CDR2 QGS. The CDR3 loop spans 19 amino acids. V was clipped by 2 bases and J by 2 bases, with 24 bases between them. CDR3 residues: CALGEVNLYPGILTDKLIF. Here the CDR3 DNA reads TGTGCTCTTGGGGAAGTGAATCTCTACCCCGGGATTCTGACCGATAAACTCATCTTT.

This clone was seen many times. Other DNA sequences in the same sample also yield this CDR3. The V call is TRDV1, the J call TRDJ1; tentatively, D is TRDD3 (9 bases). CDR3 length equals 28 residues. From germline, CDR1 is TSWWSYY and CDR2 QGS. V lost 0 bases to trimming and J lost 1 base, with 48 bases between them. The chain's CDR3 is CALGELGGRVFFRASYELGDFRTDKLIF. The CDR3 nucleotides are TGTGCTCTTGGGGAACTAGGGGGTCGGGTCTTCTTTCGGGCTTCCTACGAGCTGGGGGATTTTCGCACCGATAAACTCATCTTT.

Concerning this clone: The protein TCRdb lists belongs to a much larger clone and differs from this DNA's translation at residue 16, which points to a read error; the protein shown is made from the DNA. The V call is TRDV1, the J call TRDJ1, with D possibly being TRDD3 (6 bases). CDR1 is TSWWSYY, CDR2 QGS, per germline. This CDR3 is built from 18 residues. The CDR3 reads CALGELERGRRYTDKPIF. CDR3 bases: TGTGCTCTTGGGGAATTAGAGCGGGGGAGGAGGTACACCGATAAACCCATCTTT.

Ten or more counts support this clone. CDR3 protein: CALGDPLGAGYTDKLIF. The CDR3 DNA is TGTGCTCTTGGGGACCCTCTGGGGGCCGGGTACACCGATAAACTCATCTTT. The chain is built from TRDV1 and TRDJ1, with 7 bases fitting TRDD3. The CDR3 length is 17 residues. V dropped 3 bases and J dropped 0; count of bases not matched to a gene: 10. Germline lookup yields CDR1 TSWWSYY and CDR2 QGS.

As for this clone: A far larger clone is one base from this, pointing to a likely read error. Other DNA variants within this sample encode the same CDR3. This rearrangement joins TRDV1 to TRDJ1, with 10 bases fitting TRDD3. TCRdb does not report a J gene; here it was assigned by matching the DNA to germline references. CDR3 length: 20 amino acids. CDR1 TSWWSYY and CDR2 QGS come from the germline V gene. The CDR3 here is CALGEPVLGHTGGYTDKLIF. The DNA for the CDR3 is TGTGCCCTTGGGGAACCAGTTTTGGGTCATACTGGGGGATACACCGATAAACTCATCTTT.

Concerning this clone itself: A far larger clone is just one base off, so this is likely a read error. This specimen includes other DNA sequences encoding the same CDR3. This chain uses TRDV2 with TRDJ1; 9 nucleotides align to TRDD3. The length of the CDR3 is 17 residues. Trimming removed 0 bases from V and 11 bases from J; junction bases left unmatched: 18. Germline CDR1 GEAIGNYY, CDR2 EKD. The CDR3 region is CACDTAGGYNPQKELIF. Here the CDR3 DNA reads TGTGCCTGTGACACCGCCGGGGGATACAACCCCCAGAAGGAGCTCATCTTT.

About this clone: A far larger clone is just one base off, so this is likely a read error. Within the sample, other DNA sequences also encode this same CDR3. The chain couples TRDV2 to TRDJ1; 8 positions agree with TRDD3. The J gene, missing from TCRdb, was assigned here through DNA to germline matching. CDR1 and CDR2 (germline): GEAIGNYY, EKD. The CDR3 loop spans 17 amino acids. Trimming removed 3 bases from V and 0 bases from J; junction bases left unmatched: 11. The chain's CDR3 is CACDGGTGGRYTDKLIF. CDR3 coding DNA: TGTGCCTGTGACGGAGGTACTGGGGGGCGGTACACCGATAAACTCATCTTT.

Notes on this clone: This likely came from a read error, as a far larger clone is one base away. Additional DNA sequences in this sample encode the identical CDR3. The J gene was not called, though the V gene is TRDV1; the table's TRDD3 call for D was not verified on the DNA. There are 25 residues in the CDR3. Per germline, CDR1 TSWWSYY and CDR2 QGS. The CDR3 bases are TGTGCTCTTGGGGAACTCTATCCTACGTTTTACCCCCCGGGGGATACTCCAAAATACACCGATAAACTCATCTTC. This codes for CALGELYPTFYPPGDTPKYTDKLIF.

As regards this clone: A read error likely explains this, since a far larger clone differs by one base. Different DNA sequences within this sample yield the same CDR3. In DNA form, the CDR3 reads TGTGCCCTTGGGTTCTACGAATCTGGGGGATTGTACACCGATAAACTCATCTTT. Translation gives CALGFYESGGLYTDKLIF. This chain links TRDV1 with TRDJ1, with TRDD3 matching over 9 bases. Since TCRdb gives no J gene, matching the DNA to germline was used here to assign it. CDR3 length: 18 amino acids. Germline CDR1 and CDR2: TSWWSYY and QGS.

Comment on this clone: This likely came from a read error, as a far larger clone is one base away. At the DNA level, this CDR3 is encoded by other sequences in the same sample as well. The V gene is TRDV2, the J gene TRDJ3; possibly TRDD3 for D (5 bases). TCRdb gives no J gene; it was assigned here by matching the DNA to germline. Looked up from germline, CDR1 is GEAIGNYY and CDR2 is EKD. The ends were cut back, 1 base at V and 0 bases at J, with 33 bases in the middle. This CDR3 region has 25 residues. CDR3 in amino acids: CACDTLEDGGPSGDQSSWDTRQMFF. DNA for the CDR3: TGTGCCTGTGACACGCTCGAAGACGGAGGGCCGAGTGGGGACCAAAGCTCCTGGGACACCCGACAGATGTTTTTC.

Comment on this clone: The translation of this DNA and the TCRdb protein of a much larger clone differ at residue 7, probably owing to a read error; the protein shown here is translated from the DNA. V gene TRDV2 combines with J gene TRDJ1; 12 bases align to TRDD3. No J gene was available from TCRdb, and it was assigned here by a germline match of the DNA. Per the germline V gene, CDR1 is GEAIGNYY and CDR2 is EKD. The CDR3 is 19 amino acids. Losses at the gene ends were 5 bases for V and 0 bases for J; bases not matched to a gene: 15. The CDR3 loop reads CACGPRGWGIRKYTDKLIF. CDR3 DNA sequence: TGTGCCTGTGGACCACGAGGCTGGGGGATACGTAAGTACACCGATAAACTCATCTTT.

Details on this clone: A far larger clone lies a single base away; this is likely a read error. Distinct nucleotide sequences in the sample also encode this CDR3. The rearrangement joins TRDV1 to TRDJ1, with D perhaps TRDD2 (5 bases). No J gene was available from TCRdb, and it was assigned here by a germline match of the DNA. Per the germline V gene, CDR1 is TSWWSYY and CDR2 is QGS. This CDR3 is 19 amino acids long. Between the trimmed V and J ends, which lost 2 bases and 2 bases, there was a span of 24 bases. CDR3 coding DNA: TGTGCTCTTGGGGAATCAGGGCCCCCGGTCGTCCTTCAAACCGATAAACTCATCTTT. It specifies CALGESGPPVVLQTDKLIF.

There are a few counts of this clone. TCRdb records a much larger clone's protein for this DNA, with a difference at residue 12 that likely arises from a read error; the protein given is the translation of the DNA. The V and J genes are TRDV2 and TRDJ1; D may correspond to TRDD2 or TRDD3 (7 bases each). Matching the DNA to germline supplied the J gene, which TCRdb does not give. Looked up from germline, CDR1 is GEAIGNYY and CDR2 is EKD. V was cut by 0 bases and J by 2 bases, with 27 bases left in between. CDR3 length: 20 amino acids. This CDR3 is CACDTVSYDFVPGDTDKLIF. The CDR3 DNA reads as TGTGCCTGTGACACCGTTTCCTACGATTTTGTACCGGGGGATACCGATAAACTCATCTTT.